This passage covers 15 T cell receptor beta chains from one sample sequenced in a study of shared clonotypes between healthy human individuals. This table comes from immunoSEQ multiplex PCR, and its TCRdb copy is limited to in-frame clones, with some not included. Of about 1.1 million clones listed, 75% to 80% are singletons. Sample: memory CD4+ T cells from PBMCs. The subset: CD45RA-negative fraction. These receptors were obtained from a man younger than 35 in good health. Some clones in this sample may be carry-over from other donors' samples.

The gene calls are TRBV28 and TRBJ2-2; D remains unclear. The germline V and J ends were trimmed by 5 bases and 2 bases, with 9 bases remaining between them. Germline V gives CDR1 MDHEN, CDR2 SYDVKM. This CDR3 has 14 residues. The CDR3 reads CASSNRANTGELFF. CDR3 nucleotides: TGTGCCAGCAGTAACCGGGCAAACACCGGGGAGCTGTTTTTT.

The chain has TRBV4-3 and TRBJ2-5; 8 positions match TRBD2. The CDR3 consists of 16 residues. After removal of 1 base from V and 5 bases from J, the junction contained 9 bases not matched to a gene. Germline loops: CDR1 LGHNA, CDR2 YSLEER. CDR3 sequence reads: CASSQGPASGLETQYF. CDR3 nucleotides: TGCGCCAGCAGCCAAGGCCCGGCTAGCGGGTTGGAGACCCAGTACTTC.

This sequence joins TRBV14 and TRBJ2-1; D might be TRBD2 (5 bases). CDR1 and CDR2 (germline): SGHDN, FVKESK. Trimming removed 4 bases at V and 0 bases at J, with 16 bases between. This CDR3 comprises 17 residues. The CDR3 region is CASSPTRSGYSYNEQFF. The CDR3 DNA follows: TGTGCCAGCAGCCCTACCCGGTCGGGGTACTCCTACAATGAGCAGTTCTTC.

Note on this clone: A much larger clone lies one base from this, so it may be a read error. Distinct nucleotide sequences in the sample also encode this CDR3. The J gene is TRBJ2-1, the V gene TRBV7-9, with D possibly TRBD2 on 7 matching bases. Germline CDR1 reads SEHNR; CDR2 reads FQNEAQ (reference sequence). This CDR3 has 13 residues. The CDR3, as DNA: TGTGCCAGCAGCTTAGCGGGAGGGGGTGAGCAATTCTTC. Its translation is CASSLAGGGEQFF.

The chain is built from TRBV28 and TRBJ2-7; 13 bases align to TRBD2. Trimming took 6 bases from V and 4 from J; bases not matched to a gene: 6. Germline V gives CDR1 MDHEN, CDR2 SYDVKM. The CDR3 runs to 15 residues. The CDR3 loop reads CASRGTSGMWYEQYF. The DNA of the CDR3 is TGTGCCAGCAGGGGGACTAGCGGGATGTGGTACGAGCAGTACTTC.

This clone was seen a single time. The J gene is TRBJ2-7, the V gene TRBV7-9, with D possibly TRBD2 on 6 matching bases. This CDR3 has 15 amino acids. Germline CDR1 is SEHNR and CDR2 is FQNEAQ (reference sequence). V dropped 8 bases and J dropped 1 base, with 18 bases sitting between them. Here the CDR3 DNA reads TGTGCCAGCGGCTCGATTTCGGCGGGATCCTACGAGCAGTACTTC. Translated, it gives CASGSISAGSYEQYF.

With regard to this clone: Other DNA sequences from this sample encode an identical CDR3 as well. The chain combines TRBV12-5 with TRBJ2-1, with 8 bases fitting TRBD1. Germline CDR1 LGHNT, CDR2 FRNRAP. J lost 4 bases, V lost 6 bases, and 2 bases had no gene match. The CDR3 contains 13 residues. This chain's CDR3 is CASGGDRYNEQFF. CDR3 DNA: TGTGCTAGTGGGGGGGACAGGTACAATGAGCAGTTCTTC.

The chain carries TRBV30 and TRBJ2-1; TRBD2 matches 11 bases. V shed 0 bases, J shed 5 bases, and the junction held 3 bases outside the gene matches. Germline-derived CDR1 and CDR2 are GTSNPN and SVGIG (reference sequence). This CDR3 has 15 residues. Written as DNA, the CDR3 is TGTGCCTGGAGTGTAGGTAGCGGGAGGGACAATGAGCAGTTCTTC. Its protein product is CAWSVGSGRDNEQFF.

Here the CDR3 reads CASRWELYSGANVLTF. CDR3 in DNA: TGTGCCAGCAGGTGGGAGCTATACTCTGGGGCCAACGTCCTGACTTTC. V gene TRBV2 combines with J gene TRBJ2-6; perhaps TRBD2 as D (5 bases). CDR1 and CDR2 (germline): SNHLY, FYNNEI. The CDR3 sequence is 16 residues long. V gave up 6 bases and J gave up 0 bases, with 12 bases separating them.

Of note for this clone: A read error may produce the germline difference seen at one junction end. This chain uses TRBV5-1 with TRBJ1-1; TRBD1 matches at 9 bases. Germline V gene lookup returns CDR1 SGHRS and CDR2 YFSETQ. CDR3 length: 14 amino acids. The CDR3 region has the DNA TGCGCTAGCAGCTTGGGGACAGGGTGGACTGAAGCTTTCTTT. It specifies CASSLGTGWTEAFF.

V gene TRBV11-2 combines with J gene TRBJ2-7; 15 bases map to TRBD2. The CDR3 has 16 amino acids. The ends lost 3 bases at V and 7 bases at J; junction bases unmatched: 7. Germline CDR1 and CDR2: SGHAT and FQNNGV. CDR3 protein: CASSFRGLAGGPEQYF. CDR3 DNA: TGTGCCAGCAGCTTTAGGGGACTAGCGGGAGGTCCTGAGCAGTACTTC.

The rearrangement links TRBV14 to TRBJ2-2; D gene ambiguous. The CDR3 has 14 residues. The V gene's germline CDR1 is SGHDN and CDR2 FVKESK. Deletions cut 2 bases from V and 4 bases from J, with 8 bases between. In DNA form, the CDR3 reads TGTGCCAGCAGCCAAACTTGGAGCACCGGGGAGCTGTTTTTT. It yields the protein CASSQTWSTGELFF.

This clone appeared a single time. V usage is TRBV7-8 and J usage is TRBJ2-7; 7 bases are a match to TRBD2. The CDR3 contains 17 residues. CDR1 and CDR2 from the germline V gene are SGHVS and FQNEAQ. With 1 base clipped from V and 3 bases from J, the junction kept 12 bases outside the gene matches. The CDR3, as DNA: TGTGCCAGCAGCTTAGTCCGCGGGAGAAGCTCATACTACGAGCAGTACTTC. Translation gives CASSLVRGRSSYYEQYF.

This rearrangement joins TRBV7-2 to TRBJ2-2; tentative D call: TRBD2 (6 bases). Between the trimmed V and J ends, which lost 2 bases and 3 bases, there was a span of 13 bases. Germline lookup yields CDR1 SGHTA and CDR2 FQGNSA. The CDR3 is 16 amino acids. CDR3 region: CASSLPGEQDTGELFF. The DNA of the CDR3 is TGTGCCAGCAGCTTACCGGGGGAACAGGACACCGGGGAGCTGTTTTTT.

This rearrangement joins TRBV6-5 to TRBJ1-1; TRBD1 matches at 10 bases. CDR1 is MNHEY, CDR2 SVGAGI, per germline. V was clipped by 6 bases and J by 6 bases; unmatched bases: 7. This CDR3 has 14 residues. The CDR3 DNA reads as TGTGCCAGCAGACCTGGGACAGGGGTGGCTGAAGCTTTCTTT. Translation gives CASRPGTGVAEAFF.